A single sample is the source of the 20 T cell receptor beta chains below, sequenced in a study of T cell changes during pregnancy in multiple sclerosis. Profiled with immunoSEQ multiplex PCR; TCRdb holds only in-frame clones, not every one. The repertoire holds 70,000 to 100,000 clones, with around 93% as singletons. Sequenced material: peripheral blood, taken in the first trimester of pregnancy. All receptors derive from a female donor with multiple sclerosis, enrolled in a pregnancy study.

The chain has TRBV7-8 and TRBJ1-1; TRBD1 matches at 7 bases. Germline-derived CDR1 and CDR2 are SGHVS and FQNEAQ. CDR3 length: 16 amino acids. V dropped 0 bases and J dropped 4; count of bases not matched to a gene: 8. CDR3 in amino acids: CASSLAPRQGGTEAFF. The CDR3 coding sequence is TGTGCCAGCAGCTTAGCGCCCAGACAGGGAGGCACTGAAGCTTTCTTT.

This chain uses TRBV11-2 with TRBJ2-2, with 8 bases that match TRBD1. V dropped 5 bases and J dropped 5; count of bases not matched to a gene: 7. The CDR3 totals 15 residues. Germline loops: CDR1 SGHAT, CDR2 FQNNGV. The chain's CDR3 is CASSRTGTGTGELFF. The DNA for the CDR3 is TGTGCCAGCAGCCGGACAGGGACGGGAACCGGGGAGCTGTTTTTT.

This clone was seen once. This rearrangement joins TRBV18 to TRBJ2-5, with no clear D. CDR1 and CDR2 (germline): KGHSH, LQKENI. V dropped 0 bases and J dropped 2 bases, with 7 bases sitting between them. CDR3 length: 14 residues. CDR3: CASSPPSQQETQYF. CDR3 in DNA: TGTGCCAGCTCACCACCGTCACAGCAAGAGACCCAGTACTTC. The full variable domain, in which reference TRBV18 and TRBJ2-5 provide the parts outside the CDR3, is NAGVMQNPRHLVRRRGQEARLRCSPMKGHSHVYWYRQLPEEGLKFMVYLQKENIIDESGMPKERFSAEFPKEGPSILRIQQVVRGDSAAYFCASSPPSQQETQYFGPGTRLLVL.

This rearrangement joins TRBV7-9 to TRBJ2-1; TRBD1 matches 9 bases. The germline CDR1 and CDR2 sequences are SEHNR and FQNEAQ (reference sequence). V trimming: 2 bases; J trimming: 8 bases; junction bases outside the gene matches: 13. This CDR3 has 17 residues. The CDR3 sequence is CASSLNPLGTGIDEQFF. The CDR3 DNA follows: TGTGCCAGCAGCTTAAATCCCCTAGGGACAGGGATCGATGAGCAGTTCTTC. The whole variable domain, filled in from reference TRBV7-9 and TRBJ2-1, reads DTGVSQNPRHKITKRGQNVTFRCDPISEHNRLYWYRQTLGQGPEFLTYFQNEAQLEKSRLLSDRFSAERPKGSFSTLEIQRTEQGDSAMYLCASSLNPLGTGIDEQFFGPGTRLTVL.

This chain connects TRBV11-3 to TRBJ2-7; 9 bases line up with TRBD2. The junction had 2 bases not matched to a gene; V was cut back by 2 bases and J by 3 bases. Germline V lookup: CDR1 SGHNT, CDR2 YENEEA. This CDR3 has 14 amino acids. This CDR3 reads CASSLNSGSYEQYF. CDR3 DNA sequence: TGTGCCAGCAGCTTAAATAGCGGGAGCTACGAGCAGTACTTC.

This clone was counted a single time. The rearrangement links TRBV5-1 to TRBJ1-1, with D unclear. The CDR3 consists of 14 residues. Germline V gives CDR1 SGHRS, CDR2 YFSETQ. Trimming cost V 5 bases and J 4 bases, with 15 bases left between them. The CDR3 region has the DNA TGCGCCAGCAGAGATTTTAAGGCGGGCACTGAAGCTTTCTTT. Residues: CASRDFKAGTEAFF.

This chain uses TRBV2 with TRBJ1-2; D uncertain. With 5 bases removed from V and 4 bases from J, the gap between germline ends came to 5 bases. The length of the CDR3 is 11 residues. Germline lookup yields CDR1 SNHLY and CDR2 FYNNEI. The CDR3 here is CASSPVYGYTF. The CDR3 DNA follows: TGTGCCAGCAGTCCGGTCTATGGCTACACCTTC.

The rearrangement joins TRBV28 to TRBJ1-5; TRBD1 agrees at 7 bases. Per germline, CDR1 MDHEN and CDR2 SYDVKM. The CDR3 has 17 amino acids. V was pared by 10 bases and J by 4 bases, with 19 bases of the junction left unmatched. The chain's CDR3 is CATWGGAWDSKNQPQHF. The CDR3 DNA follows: TGTGCCACCTGGGGCGGAGCCTGGGACAGCAAAAATCAGCCCCAGCATTTT.

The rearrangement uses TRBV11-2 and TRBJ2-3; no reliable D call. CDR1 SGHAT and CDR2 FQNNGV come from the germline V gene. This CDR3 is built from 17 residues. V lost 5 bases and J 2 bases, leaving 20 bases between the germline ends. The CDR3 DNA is TGTGCCAGCAGCGACGAGATGGTCGACCGACTCACAGATACGCAGTATTTT. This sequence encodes CASSDEMVDRLTDTQYF.

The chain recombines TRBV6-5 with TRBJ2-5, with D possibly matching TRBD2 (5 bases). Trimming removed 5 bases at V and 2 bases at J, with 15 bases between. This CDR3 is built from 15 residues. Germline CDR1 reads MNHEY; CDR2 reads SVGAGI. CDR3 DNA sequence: TGTGCCAGCAGTAGGACTGACGAAGCACAAGAGACCCAGTACTTC. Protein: CASSRTDEAQETQYF.

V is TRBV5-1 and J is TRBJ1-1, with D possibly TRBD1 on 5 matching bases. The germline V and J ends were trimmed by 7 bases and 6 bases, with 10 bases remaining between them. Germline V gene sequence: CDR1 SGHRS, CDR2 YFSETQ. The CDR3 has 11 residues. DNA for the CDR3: TGCGCCAGCCATGGGGGGGCTGAAGCTTTCTTT. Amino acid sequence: CASHGGAEAFF.

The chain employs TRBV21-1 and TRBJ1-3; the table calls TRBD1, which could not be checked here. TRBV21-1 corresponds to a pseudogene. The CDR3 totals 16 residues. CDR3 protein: CASIPEGACSGNTIYF. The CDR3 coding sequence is TGTGCCAGCATTCCTGAGGGGGCCTGCTCTGGAAACACCATATATTTT.

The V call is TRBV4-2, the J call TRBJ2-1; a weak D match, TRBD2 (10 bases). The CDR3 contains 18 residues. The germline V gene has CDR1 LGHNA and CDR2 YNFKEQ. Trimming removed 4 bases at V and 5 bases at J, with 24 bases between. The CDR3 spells CASSPWTGVLAGDNEQFF. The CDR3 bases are TGTGCCAGCAGCCCGTGGACAGGGGTGCTAGCGGGGGACAATGAGCAGTTCTTC.

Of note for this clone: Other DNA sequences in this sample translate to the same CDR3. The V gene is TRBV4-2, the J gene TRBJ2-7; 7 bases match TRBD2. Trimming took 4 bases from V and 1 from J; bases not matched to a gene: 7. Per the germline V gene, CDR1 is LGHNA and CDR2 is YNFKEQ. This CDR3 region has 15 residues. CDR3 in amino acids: CASSPHSSGSYEQYF. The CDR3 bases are TGTGCCAGCAGCCCCCACTCTAGCGGATCCTACGAGCAGTACTTC.

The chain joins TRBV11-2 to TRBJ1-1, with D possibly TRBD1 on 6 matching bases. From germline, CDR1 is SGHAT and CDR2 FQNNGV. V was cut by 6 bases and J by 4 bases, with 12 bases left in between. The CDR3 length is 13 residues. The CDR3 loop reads CASSLQGGTEAFF. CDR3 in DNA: TGTGCCAGCAGTTTACAGGGCGGCACTGAAGCTTTCTTT.

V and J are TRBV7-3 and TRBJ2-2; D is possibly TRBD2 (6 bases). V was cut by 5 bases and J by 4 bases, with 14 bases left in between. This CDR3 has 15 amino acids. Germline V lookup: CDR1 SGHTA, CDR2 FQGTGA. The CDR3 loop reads CASSPLTRSTGELFF. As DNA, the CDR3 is TGTGCCAGCAGCCCTTTGACTAGGAGCACCGGGGAGCTGTTTTTT.

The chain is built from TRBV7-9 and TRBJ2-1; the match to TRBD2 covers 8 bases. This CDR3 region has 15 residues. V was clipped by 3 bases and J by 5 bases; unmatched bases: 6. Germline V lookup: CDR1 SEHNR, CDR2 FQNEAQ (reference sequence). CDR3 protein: CASSFTSGRNNEQFF. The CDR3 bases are TGTGCCAGCAGCTTTACTAGCGGCCGTAACAATGAGCAGTTCTTC.

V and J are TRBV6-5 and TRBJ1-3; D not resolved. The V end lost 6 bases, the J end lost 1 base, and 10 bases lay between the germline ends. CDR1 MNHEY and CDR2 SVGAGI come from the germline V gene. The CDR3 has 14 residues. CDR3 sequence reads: CASSRRISGNTIYF. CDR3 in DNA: TGTGCCAGCAGCCGGAGAATTTCTGGAAACACCATATATTTT.

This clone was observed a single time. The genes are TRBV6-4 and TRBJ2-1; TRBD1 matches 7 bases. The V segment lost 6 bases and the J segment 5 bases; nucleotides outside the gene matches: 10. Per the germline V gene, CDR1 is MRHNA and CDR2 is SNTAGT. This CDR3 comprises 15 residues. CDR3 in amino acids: CASRETGSLHNEQFF. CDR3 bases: TGTGCCAGCAGAGAGACAGGGTCCTTGCACAATGAGCAGTTCTTC.

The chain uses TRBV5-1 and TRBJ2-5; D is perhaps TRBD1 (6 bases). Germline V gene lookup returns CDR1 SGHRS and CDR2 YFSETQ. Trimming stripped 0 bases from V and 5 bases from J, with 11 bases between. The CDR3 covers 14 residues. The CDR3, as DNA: TGCGCCAGCAGCTTGGAGGGGCAGGGGGAGACCCAGTACTTC. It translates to CASSLEGQGETQYF.